This TCR beta chain stems from a study of cytomegalovirus exposure and HLA in healthy donors. Study results and caveats: It was confirmed in vitro that a few of the CMV-associated chains were specific for CMV antigens.

Germline CDR1 is SGHRS and CDR2 is YFSETQ. Unmatched junction bases numbered 3, after V lost 5 bases and J lost 3 bases. The CDR3 consists of 13 residues. The table came from immunoSEQ multiplex PCR; TCRdb's copy has only in-frame clones and leaves some out. The sample has over 100,000 clones; 85% to 95% are singletons. Turning to this clone: The antigen remains undetermined. This specimen includes other DNA sequences encoding the same CDR3.

V gene TRBV5-1 combines with J gene TRBJ1-2, with TRBD1 matching over 8 bases. Sequencing was carried out using PBMCs. The clonotype was recovered from a woman aged 18-35 years in good health and CMV-seronegative. The chain's CDR3 is CASRTDRDYGYTF. In DNA form, the CDR3 reads TGCGCCAGCAGAACGGACAGGGACTATGGCTACACCTTC.